This T cell receptor beta chain was captured in a study of identical twins. At least ten counts were recorded for this clonotype. The V end was cut by 10 bases, the J end by 6 bases, with 13 bases between. The length of the CDR3 is 12 residues. From the 5' RACE reads, TCRdb called clonotypes with MiXCR, one entry per CDR3 protein. The repertoire consists of about 100,000 distinct CDR3 sequences, with 4.5% to 6.5% occurring once and the leading ten covering approximately 12%. The receptor's source is a woman aged 45-65 years in good health. The chain links TRBV12-3 or TRBV12-4 to TRBJ2-1; D is perhaps TRBD1 or TRBD2 (5 bases each). Source material: memory T cells sorted from blood. The DNA of the CDR3 is TGTGCCACAGGGACGGTAAGCAATGAGCAGTTCTTC. Translation: CATGTVSNEQFF.